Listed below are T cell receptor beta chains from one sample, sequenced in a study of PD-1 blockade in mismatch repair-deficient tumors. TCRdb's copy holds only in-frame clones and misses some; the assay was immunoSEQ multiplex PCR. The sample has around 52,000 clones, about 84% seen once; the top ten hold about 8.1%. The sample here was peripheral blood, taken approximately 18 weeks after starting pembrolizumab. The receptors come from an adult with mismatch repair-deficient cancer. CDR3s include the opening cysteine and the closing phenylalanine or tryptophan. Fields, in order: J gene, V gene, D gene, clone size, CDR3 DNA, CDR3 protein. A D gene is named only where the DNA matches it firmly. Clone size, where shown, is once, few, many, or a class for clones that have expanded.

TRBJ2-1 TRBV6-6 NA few TGTGCCAGCAGTCAGTACAATGAGCAGTTCTTC CASSQYNEQFF
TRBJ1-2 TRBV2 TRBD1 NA TGTGCCAGCAGAACCGGGACAGCCTCCTCCAACTATGGCTACACCTTC CASRTGTASSNYGYTF
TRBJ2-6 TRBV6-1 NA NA TGTGCCAGCAGTGGAGCCTCAGGGGGGGCCAACGTCCTGACTTTC CASSGASGGANVLTF
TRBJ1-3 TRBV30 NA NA TGTGCCTGGGCAAGTGGAAACACCATATATTTT CAWASGNTIYF
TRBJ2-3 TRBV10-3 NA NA TGTGCCTCAAACAGGCTGAGCACAGATACGCAGTATTTT CASNRLSTDTQYF
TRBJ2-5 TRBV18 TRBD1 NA TGTGCCAGCTCACCACCTCTCACAGGGGTGTACCAAGAGACCCAGTACTTC CASSPPLTGVYQETQYF
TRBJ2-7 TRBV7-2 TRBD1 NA TGTGCCAGCAGCTGGGACAGGAGCTCCTACGAGCAGTACTTC CASSWDRSSYEQYF
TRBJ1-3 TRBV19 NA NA TGTGCCAGTAGTACTAGATGGGGGAGCGGAAACACCATATATTTT CASSTRWGSGNTIYF
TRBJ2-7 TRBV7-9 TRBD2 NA TGTGCCAGCAGCTCCGCTAGCGGGCCTGTCTCCTACGAGCAGTACTTC CASSSASGPVSYEQYF
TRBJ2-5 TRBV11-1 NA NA TGTGCCAGCAGCTTAGGGATCCAAGAGACCCAGTACTTC CASSLGIQETQYF
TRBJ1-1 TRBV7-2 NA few TGTGCCAGCAGGCAAACCGGGCCTCGGGCTTTCTTT CASRQTGPRAFF
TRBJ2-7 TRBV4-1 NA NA TGCGCCAGCAGCCAAGTCGCCCAGGCCGCCTACGAGCAGTACTTC CASSQVAQAAYEQYF
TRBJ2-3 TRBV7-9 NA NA TGTGCCACCCTCAGGGGTCCAGATACGCAGTATTTT CATLRGPDTQYF
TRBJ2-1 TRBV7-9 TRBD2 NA TGTGCCAGCAGCTTAAGCGGACTAGCGCTCGATGAGCAGTTCTTC CASSLSGLALDEQFF
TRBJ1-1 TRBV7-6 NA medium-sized TGTGCCAGCACCCTCTTGAACACTGAAGCTTTCTTT CASTLLNTEAFF
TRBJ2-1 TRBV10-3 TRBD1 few TGTGCCATCAGGGGACAGGGCTACAATGAGCAGTTCTTC CAIRGQGYNEQFF
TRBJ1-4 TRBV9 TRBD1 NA TGTGCCAGCAGCGTGACAGGGGGAACTAATGAAAAACTGTTTTTT CASSVTGGTNEKLFF
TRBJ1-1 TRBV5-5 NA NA TGTGCCAGCAGCTTGGACGGGGGGCTGAACACTGAAGCTTTCTTT CASSLDGGLNTEAFF
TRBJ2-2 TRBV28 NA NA TGTGCCAGCAGTTTAATGGAGGGGGGGAACACCGGGGAGCTGTTTTTT CASSLMEGGNTGELFF
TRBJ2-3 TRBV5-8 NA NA TGTGCCAGCAGCTATCGACAGGCCCTCCGCACAGATACGCAGTATTTT CASSYRQALRTDTQYF
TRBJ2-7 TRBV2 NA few TGTGCCGTCCCCCCCTACGAGCAGTACTTC CAVPPYEQYF
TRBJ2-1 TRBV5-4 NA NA TGTGCCAGCAGCTTTGGTGGGACTGGAGGATACAATGAGCAGTTCTTC CASSFGGTGGYNEQFF
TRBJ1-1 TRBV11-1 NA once TGTGCCAGCAGCTACAACATGAACACTGAAGCTTTCTTT CASSYNMNTEAFF